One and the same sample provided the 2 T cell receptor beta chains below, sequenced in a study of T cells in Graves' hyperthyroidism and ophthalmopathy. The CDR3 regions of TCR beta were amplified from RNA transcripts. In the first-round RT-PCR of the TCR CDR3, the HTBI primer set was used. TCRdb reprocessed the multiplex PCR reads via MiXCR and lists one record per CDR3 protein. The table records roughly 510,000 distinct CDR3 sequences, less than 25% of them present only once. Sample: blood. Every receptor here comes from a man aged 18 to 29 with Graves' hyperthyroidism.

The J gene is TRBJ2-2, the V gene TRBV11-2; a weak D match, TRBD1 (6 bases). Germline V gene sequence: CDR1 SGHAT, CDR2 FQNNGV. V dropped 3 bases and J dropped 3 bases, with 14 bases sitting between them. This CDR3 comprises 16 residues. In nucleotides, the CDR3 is TGTGCCAGCAGCTTCACCGGGACACCATACACCGGGGAGCTGTTTTTT. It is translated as CASSFTGTPYTGELFF.

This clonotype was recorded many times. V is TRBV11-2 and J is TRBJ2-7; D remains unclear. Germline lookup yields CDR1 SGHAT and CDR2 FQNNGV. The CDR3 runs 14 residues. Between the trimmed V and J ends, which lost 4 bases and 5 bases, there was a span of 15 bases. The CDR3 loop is CASSSWRTEDEQYF. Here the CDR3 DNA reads TGTGCCAGCAGCTCATGGCGTACTGAAGACGAGCAGTACTTC.